This T cell receptor beta chain was documented in a study of blood T cell repertoires in COVID-19. On the study more broadly: Acute and convalescent COVID-19 samples came from the United States, Italy and Spain.

TCRdb's table, derived via immunoSEQ multiplex PCR, lists solely in-frame clones and lacks some. The sample has approximately 180,000 clones; 80% to 90% are singletons. The receptor was derived from a man aged 55 to 70 with acute or convalescent COVID-19. The sequenced sample was peripheral blood.

The CDR3 protein is CASTDRGQRLAGKYNEQFF. CDR3 nucleotides: TGTGCCAGCACCGATCGAGGTCAGCGATTAGCGGGCAAGTACAATGAGCAGTTCTTC. The rearrangement uses TRBV7-9 and TRBJ2-1; 7 nucleotides agree with TRBD2. Germline-derived CDR1 and CDR2 are SEHNR and FQNEAQ (reference sequence). The V and J ends lost 7 bases and 4 bases, in that order; junction bases with no gene match: 22. CDR3 length: 19 amino acids.